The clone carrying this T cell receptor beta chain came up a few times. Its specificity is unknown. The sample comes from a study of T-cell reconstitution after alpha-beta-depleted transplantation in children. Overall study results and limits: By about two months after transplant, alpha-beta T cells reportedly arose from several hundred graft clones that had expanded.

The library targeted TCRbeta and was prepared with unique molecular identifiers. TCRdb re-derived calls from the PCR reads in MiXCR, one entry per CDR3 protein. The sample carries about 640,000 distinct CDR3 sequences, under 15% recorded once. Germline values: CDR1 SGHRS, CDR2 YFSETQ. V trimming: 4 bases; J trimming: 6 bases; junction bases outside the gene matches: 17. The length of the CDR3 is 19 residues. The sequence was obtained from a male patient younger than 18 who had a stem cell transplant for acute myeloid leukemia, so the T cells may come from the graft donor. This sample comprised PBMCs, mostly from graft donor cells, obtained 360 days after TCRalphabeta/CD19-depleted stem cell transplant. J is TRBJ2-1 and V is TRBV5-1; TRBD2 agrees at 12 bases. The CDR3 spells CASSPLGLAGGLKVNEQFF. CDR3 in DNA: TGCGCCAGCAGCCCCCTGGGACTAGCGGGCGGGCTCAAAGTCAATGAGCAGTTCTTC.